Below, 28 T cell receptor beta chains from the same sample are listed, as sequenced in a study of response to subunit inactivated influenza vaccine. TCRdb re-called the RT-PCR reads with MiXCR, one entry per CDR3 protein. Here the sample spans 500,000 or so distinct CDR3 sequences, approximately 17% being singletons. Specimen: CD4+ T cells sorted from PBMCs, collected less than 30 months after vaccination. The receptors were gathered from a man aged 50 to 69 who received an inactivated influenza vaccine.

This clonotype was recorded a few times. This chain's CDR3 is CASSELLAESSYNEQFF. Written as DNA, the CDR3 is TGTGCCAGCAGCGAACTACTAGCGGAGAGCTCCTACAATGAGCAGTTCTTC. The chain carries TRBV5-6 and TRBJ2-1, with 8 bases identical to TRBD2. V shed 4 bases and J 0 bases; nucleotides not matched to a gene: 9. The CDR3 runs to 17 residues. CDR1 and CDR2 (germline): SGHDT, YYEEEE.

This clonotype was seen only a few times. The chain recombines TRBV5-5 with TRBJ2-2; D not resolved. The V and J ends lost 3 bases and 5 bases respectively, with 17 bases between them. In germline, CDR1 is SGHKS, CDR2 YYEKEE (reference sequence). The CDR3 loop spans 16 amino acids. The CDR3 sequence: CASSSPEWVMTGELFF. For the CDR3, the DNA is TGTGCCAGCAGCTCTCCGGAGTGGGTTATGACCGGGGAGCTGTTTTTT.

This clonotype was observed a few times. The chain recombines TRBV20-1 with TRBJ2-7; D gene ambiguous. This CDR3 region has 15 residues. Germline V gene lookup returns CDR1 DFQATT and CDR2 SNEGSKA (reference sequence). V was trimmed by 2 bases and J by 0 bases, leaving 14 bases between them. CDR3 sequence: CSARRTYSLSYEQYF. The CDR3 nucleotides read TGCAGTGCTAGAAGAACCTACAGCCTCTCCTACGAGCAGTACTTC.

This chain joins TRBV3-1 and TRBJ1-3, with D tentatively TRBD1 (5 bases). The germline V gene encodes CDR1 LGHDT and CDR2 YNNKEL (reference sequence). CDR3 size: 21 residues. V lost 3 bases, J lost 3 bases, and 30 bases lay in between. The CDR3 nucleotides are TGTGCCAGCAGCCACCTTTCCGGGACCAACAACCGTGGGACCATTGGAAACACCATATATTTT. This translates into CASSHLSGTNNRGTIGNTIYF.

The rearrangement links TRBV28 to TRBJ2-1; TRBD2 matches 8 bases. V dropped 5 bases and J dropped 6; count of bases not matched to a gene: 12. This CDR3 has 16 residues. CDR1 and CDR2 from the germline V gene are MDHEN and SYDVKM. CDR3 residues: CASSGGASGSPNEQFF. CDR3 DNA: TGTGCCAGCAGTGGAGGTGCCAGCGGGAGCCCCAATGAGCAGTTCTTC.

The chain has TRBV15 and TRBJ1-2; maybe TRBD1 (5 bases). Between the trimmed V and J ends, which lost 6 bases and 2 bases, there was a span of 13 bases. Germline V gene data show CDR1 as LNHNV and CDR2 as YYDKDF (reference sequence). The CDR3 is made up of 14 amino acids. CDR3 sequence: CATSHGGGNYGYTF. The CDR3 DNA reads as TGTGCCACCAGTCACGGGGGGGGGAACTATGGCTACACCTTC.

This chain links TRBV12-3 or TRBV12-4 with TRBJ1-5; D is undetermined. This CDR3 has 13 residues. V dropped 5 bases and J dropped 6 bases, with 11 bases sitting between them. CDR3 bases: TGTGCCAGCAGTACCTACCGCAGTCAGCCCCAGCATTTT. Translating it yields CASSTYRSQPQHF.

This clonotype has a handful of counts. The CDR3: CASSYSTPYEQYF. CDR3 DNA: TGTGCCAGCAGTTACTCGACACCCTACGAGCAGTACTTC. The chain combines TRBV6-2 or TRBV6-3 with TRBJ2-7; D is unresolved. Germline values: CDR1 MNHEY, CDR2 SVGEGT. This CDR3 is built from 13 residues. V shed 0 bases and J shed 2 bases, with 5 bases lying between them.

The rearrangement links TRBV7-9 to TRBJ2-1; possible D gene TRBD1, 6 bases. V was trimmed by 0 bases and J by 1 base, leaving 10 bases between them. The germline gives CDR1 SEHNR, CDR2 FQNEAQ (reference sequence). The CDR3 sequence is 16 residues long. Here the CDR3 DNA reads TGTGCCAGCAGCTTAGCGTTAGGGGGATCCTACAATGAGCAGTTCTTC. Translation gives CASSLALGGSYNEQFF.

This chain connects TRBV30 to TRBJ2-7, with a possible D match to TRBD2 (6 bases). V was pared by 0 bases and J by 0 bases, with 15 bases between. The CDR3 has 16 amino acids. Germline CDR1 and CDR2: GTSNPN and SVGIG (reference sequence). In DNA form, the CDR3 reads TGTGCCTGGAGTGTACGAGGGGCCGGGAGCTCCTACGAGCAGTACTTC. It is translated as CAWSVRGAGSSYEQYF.

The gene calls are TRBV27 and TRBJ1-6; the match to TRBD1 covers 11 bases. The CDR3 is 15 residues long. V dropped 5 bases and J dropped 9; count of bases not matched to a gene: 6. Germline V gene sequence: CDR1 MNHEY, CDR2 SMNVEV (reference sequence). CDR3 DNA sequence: TGTGCCAGCAGTAGGACAGGGGGCGTTGGTTCACCCCTCCACTTT. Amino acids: CASSRTGGVGSPLHF.

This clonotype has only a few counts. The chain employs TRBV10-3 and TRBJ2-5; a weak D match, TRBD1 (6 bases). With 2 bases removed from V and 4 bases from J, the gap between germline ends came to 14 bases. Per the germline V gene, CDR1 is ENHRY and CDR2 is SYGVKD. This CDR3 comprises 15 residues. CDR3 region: CAISEPARGRETQYF. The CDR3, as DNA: TGTGCCATCAGTGAGCCAGCAAGGGGGAGAGAGACCCAGTACTTC.

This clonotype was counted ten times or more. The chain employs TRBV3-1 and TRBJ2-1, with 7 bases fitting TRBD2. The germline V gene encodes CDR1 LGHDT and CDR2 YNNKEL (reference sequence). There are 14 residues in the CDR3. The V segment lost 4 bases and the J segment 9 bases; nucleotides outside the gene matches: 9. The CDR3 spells CASSPGGSSREQFF. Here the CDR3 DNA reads TGTGCCAGCAGCCCAGGCGGGAGTAGTCGTGAGCAGTTCTTC.

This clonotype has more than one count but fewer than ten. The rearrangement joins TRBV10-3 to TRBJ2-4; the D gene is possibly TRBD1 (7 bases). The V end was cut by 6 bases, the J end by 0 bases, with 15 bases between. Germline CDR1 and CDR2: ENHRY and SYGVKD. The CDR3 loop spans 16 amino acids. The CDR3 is CAISQPGGIAKNIQYF. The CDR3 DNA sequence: TGTGCCATCAGCCAGCCAGGGGGGATAGCCAAAAACATTCAGTACTTC.

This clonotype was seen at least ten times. For the CDR3, the DNA is TGCAGCGTCGGGCAGGTCCACACCGGGGAGCTGTTTTTT. It encodes CSVGQVHTGELFF. This chain uses TRBV29-1 with TRBJ2-2; D not certain. The CDR3 has 13 residues. Per germline, CDR1 SQVTM and CDR2 ANQGSEA. The V and J ends lost 6 bases and 3 bases respectively, with 11 bases between them.

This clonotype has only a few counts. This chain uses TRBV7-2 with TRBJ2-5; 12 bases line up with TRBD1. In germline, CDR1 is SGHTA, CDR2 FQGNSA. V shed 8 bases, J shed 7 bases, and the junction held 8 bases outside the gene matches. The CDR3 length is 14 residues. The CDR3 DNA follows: TGTGCCAGCCGTGGGACAGGGGGCTCAGGGACCCAGTACTTC. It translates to CASRGTGGSGTQYF.

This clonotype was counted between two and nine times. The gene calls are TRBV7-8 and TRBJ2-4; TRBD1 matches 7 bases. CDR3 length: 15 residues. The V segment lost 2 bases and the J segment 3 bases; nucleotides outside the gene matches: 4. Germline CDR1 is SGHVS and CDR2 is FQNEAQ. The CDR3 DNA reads TGTGCCAGCAGCTTACCGACAGGGAGCAAAAACATTCAGTACTTC. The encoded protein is CASSLPTGSKNIQYF.

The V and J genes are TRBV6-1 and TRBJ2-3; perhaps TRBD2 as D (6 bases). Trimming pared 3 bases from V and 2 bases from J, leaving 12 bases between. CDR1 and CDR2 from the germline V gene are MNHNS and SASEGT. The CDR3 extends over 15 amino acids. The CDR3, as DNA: TGTGCCAGCAGTGATGTCGGGAGAATCACAGATACGCAGTATTTT. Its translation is CASSDVGRITDTQYF.

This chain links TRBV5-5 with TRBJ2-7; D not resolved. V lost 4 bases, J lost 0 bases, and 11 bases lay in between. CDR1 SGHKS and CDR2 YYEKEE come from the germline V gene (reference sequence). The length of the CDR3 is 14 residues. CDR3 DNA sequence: TGTGCCAGCAGCCCCTACGCAAGCTCCTACGAGCAGTACTTC. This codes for CASSPYASSYEQYF.

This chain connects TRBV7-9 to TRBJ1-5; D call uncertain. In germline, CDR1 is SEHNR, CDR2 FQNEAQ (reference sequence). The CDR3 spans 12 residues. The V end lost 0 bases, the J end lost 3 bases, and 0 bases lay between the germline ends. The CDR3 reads CASSLANQPQHF. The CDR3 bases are TGTGCCAGCAGCTTAGCCAATCAGCCCCAGCATTTT. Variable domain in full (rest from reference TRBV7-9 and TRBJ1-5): DTGVSQNPRHKITKRGQNVTFRCDPISEHNRLYWYRQTLGQGPEFLTYFQNEAQLEKSRLLSDRFSAERPKGSFSTLEIQRTEQGDSAMYLCASSLANQPQHFGDGTRLSIL.

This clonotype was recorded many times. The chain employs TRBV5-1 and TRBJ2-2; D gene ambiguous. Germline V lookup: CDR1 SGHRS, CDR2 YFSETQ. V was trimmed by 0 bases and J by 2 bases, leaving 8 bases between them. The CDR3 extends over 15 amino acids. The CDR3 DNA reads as TGCGCCAGCAGCTTGGGGATATCCAACACCGGGGAGCTGTTTTTT. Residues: CASSLGISNTGELFF.

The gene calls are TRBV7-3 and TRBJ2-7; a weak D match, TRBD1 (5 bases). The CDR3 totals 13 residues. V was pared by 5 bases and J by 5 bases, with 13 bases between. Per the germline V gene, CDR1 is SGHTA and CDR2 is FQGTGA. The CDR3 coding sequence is TGTGCCAGCAGCACAACAGGTTCCAACGAGCAGTACTTC. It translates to CASSTTGSNEQYF. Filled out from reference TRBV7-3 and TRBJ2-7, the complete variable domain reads GAGVSQTPSNKVTEKGKYVELRCDPISGHTALYWYRQSLGQGPEFLIYFQGTGAADDSGLPNDRFFAVRPEGSVSTLKIQRTERGDSAVYLCASSTTGSNEQYFGPGTRLTVT.

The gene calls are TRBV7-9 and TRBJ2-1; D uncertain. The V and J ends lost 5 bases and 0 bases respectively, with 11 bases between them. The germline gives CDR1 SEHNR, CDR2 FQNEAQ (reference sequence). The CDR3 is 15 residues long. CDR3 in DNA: TGTGCCAGCAGCCCCACGATGAGCTCCTACAATGAGCAGTTCTTC. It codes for CASSPTMSSYNEQFF.

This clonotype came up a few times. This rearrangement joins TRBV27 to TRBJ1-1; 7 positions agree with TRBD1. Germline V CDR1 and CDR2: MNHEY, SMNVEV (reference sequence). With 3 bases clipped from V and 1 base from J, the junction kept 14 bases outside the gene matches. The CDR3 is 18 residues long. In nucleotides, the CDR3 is TGTGCCAGCAGTTTTCAAAGGGGGCCCACTATAGGGAACACTGAAGCTTTCTTT. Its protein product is CASSFQRGPTIGNTEAFF.

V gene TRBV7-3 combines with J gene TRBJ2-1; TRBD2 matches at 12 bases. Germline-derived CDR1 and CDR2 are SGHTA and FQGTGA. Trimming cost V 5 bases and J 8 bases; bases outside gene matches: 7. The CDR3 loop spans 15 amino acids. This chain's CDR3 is CASSPGLAGIDEQFF. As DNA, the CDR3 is TGTGCCAGCAGCCCGGGACTAGCGGGTATCGATGAGCAGTTCTTC.

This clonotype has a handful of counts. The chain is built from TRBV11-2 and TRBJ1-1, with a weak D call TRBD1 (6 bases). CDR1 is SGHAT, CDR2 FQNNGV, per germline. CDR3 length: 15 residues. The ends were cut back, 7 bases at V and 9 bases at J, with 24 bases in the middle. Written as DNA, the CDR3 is TGTGCCAGCACCGCCTCTGCGTCAGGGGAGAGTAAAGCTTTCTTT. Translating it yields CASTASASGESKAFF.

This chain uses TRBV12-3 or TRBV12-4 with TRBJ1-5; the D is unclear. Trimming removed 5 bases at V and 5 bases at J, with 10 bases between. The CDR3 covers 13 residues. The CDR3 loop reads CASSLRTDQPQHF. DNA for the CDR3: TGTGCCAGCAGTCTAAGGACTGATCAGCCCCAGCATTTT.

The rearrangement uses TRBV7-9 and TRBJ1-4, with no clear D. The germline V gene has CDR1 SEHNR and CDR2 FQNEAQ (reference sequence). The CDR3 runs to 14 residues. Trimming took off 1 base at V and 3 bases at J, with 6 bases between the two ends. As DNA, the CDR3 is TGTGCCAGCAGCTTAGACGGAGCTAATGAAAAACTGTTTTTT. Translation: CASSLDGANEKLFF.